The clone carrying this TCR beta chain was counted a single time. The antigen is unknown. In each case, RNA was isolated and then reverse transcribed into cDNA as the sequencing template. Data came from immunoSEQ multiplex PCR; TCRdb stores just in-frame clones and leaves some out. The sample records 110,000 to 150,000 clones, 45% to 60% being singletons. The data are from a study of CD8+ T cells in alopecia areata. Study-wide context: Tofacitinib was given for 6 to 18 months, then stopped for 6 months. Study-wide results and caveats: Any link of baseline CD8+ expansion to response, resting on one nonresponder, remains uncertain. Compared with normal scalp, lesional scalp had higher clonality and more expanded CD8+ clones.

Between the trimmed V and J ends, which lost 0 bases and 0 bases, there was a span of 6 bases. Per the germline V gene, CDR1 is SGDLS and CDR2 is YYNGEE. This CDR3 region has 14 residues. Treatment indicated: oral pan-JAK inhibitor, 5-10 mg twice daily. Sampling of alopecia areata patients yielded lesional scalp punch biopsies as well as peripheral blood. The clonotype was recovered from a human donor with alopecia areata. V usage is TRBV9 and J usage is TRBJ1-2; D remains ambiguous. The source was CD8+ T cells sorted from blood, collected at week 4, from a patient treated with tofacitinib. Here the CDR3 reads CASSVGAANYGYTF. CDR3 DNA: TGTGCCAGCAGCGTAGGGGCAGCTAACTATGGCTACACCTTC.